These 27 T cell receptor beta chains originate from one sample sequenced in a study of blood T cell repertoires in COVID-19. The assay was immunoSEQ multiplex PCR, and TCRdb's table has in-frame clones only and misses some. The repertoire holds about 230,000 clones, over 80% seen once, with under 3% in the top ten. The sample consisted of peripheral blood. Every receptor here comes from a woman in her seventies with active or convalescent COVID-19.

This sequence joins TRBV7-2 and TRBJ2-7; the D gene is possibly TRBD2 (6 bases). Deletions cut 0 bases from V and 9 bases from J, with 12 bases between. CDR1 and CDR2 (germline): SGHTA, FQGNSA. CDR3 length equals 13 residues. For the CDR3, the DNA is TGTGCCAGCAGCTTAGCGCTGGAGGGACGGCAGTACTTC. Translated: CASSLALEGRQYF.

CDR3 sequence reads: CAWTSTGGSEKLFF. The CDR3 DNA reads as TGTGCCTGGACCTCGACAGGGGGGAGTGAAAAACTGTTTTTT. The J gene is TRBJ1-4, the V gene TRBV30, with 9 positions matching TRBD1. J gave up 7 bases and V 4 bases, and 7 bases lay outside the gene matches. Germline-derived CDR1 and CDR2 are GTSNPN and SVGIG (reference sequence). The CDR3 has 14 residues.

V gene TRBV5-1 combines with J gene TRBJ1-2; TRBD1 is a possible D gene (5 bases). Deletions cut 2 bases from V and 0 bases from J, with 8 bases between. CDR1 and CDR2 from the germline V gene are SGHRS and YFSETQ. This CDR3 spans 14 amino acids. For the CDR3, the DNA is TGCGCCAGCAGCTTTGACAGCTCTAACTATGGCTACACCTTC. It specifies CASSFDSSNYGYTF.

This chain links TRBV6-1 with TRBJ1-1; D might be TRBD1 (5 bases). Germline V gives CDR1 MNHNS, CDR2 SASEGT. V shed 0 bases and J shed 0 bases, with 8 bases lying between them. This CDR3 is 15 amino acids long. CDR3 bases: TGTGCCAGCAGTGAAGCAAGACAGTTGAACACTGAAGCTTTCTTT. It specifies CASSEARQLNTEAFF.

The chain combines TRBV27 with TRBJ2-7; TRBD1 might be the D (6 bases). Germline values: CDR1 MNHEY, CDR2 SMNVEV (reference sequence). V lost 5 bases, J lost 0 bases, and 17 bases lay in between. This CDR3 spans 16 amino acids. The CDR3 DNA follows: TGTGCCAGCAGTCCCCTTACAGGGATCCCCTCCTACGAGCAGTACTTC. Its translation is CASSPLTGIPSYEQYF.

This clone was picked up a small number of times. This chain uses TRBV6-5 with TRBJ1-1; 7 bases fit TRBD1. V lost 6 bases, J lost 4 bases, and 2 bases stayed unmatched. Germline loops: CDR1 MNHEY, CDR2 SVGAGI. This CDR3 region has 12 residues. DNA of the CDR3: TGTGCCAGCAGACCAGGGGGCACTGAAGCTTTCTTT. It codes for CASRPGGTEAFF.

The sample holds many counts of this clone. The CDR3 DNA is TGTGCCAGCAGCTTAATACTTAGCGGATCAGATACGCAGTATTTT. This encodes CASSLILSGSDTQYF. The chain joins TRBV7-2 to TRBJ2-3, with a weak D call TRBD2 (6 bases). V was trimmed by 2 bases and J by 4 bases, leaving 13 bases between them. In germline, CDR1 is SGHTA, CDR2 FQGNSA. This CDR3 has 15 residues.

This chain links TRBV6-6 with TRBJ1-5, with 8 bases matching TRBD1. V dropped 8 bases and J dropped 5; count of bases not matched to a gene: 11. The CDR3 runs to 15 residues. CDR1 and CDR2 from the germline V gene are MNHNY and SVGAGI (reference sequence). The CDR3 bases are TGTGCCAGCGGGGACTTCTTACAGGGGGATCAGCCCCAGCATTTT. It specifies CASGDFLQGDQPQHF.

Only one count was recorded for this clone. The genes are TRBV29-1 and TRBJ1-2, with D hard to call. This CDR3 contains 9 residues. Trimming left V 7 bases short and J 8 bases short, with 8 bases between. Germline V lookup: CDR1 SQVTM, CDR2 ANQGSEA. The CDR3 here is CSGGEGYTF. For the CDR3, the DNA is TGCAGCGGGGGTGAGGGCTACACCTTC. The variable domain in full, with the rest retrieved from reference TRBV29-1 and TRBJ1-2, is SAVISQKPSRDICQRGTSLTIQCQVDSQVTMMFWYRQQPGQSLTLIATANQGSEATYESGFVIDKFPISRPNLTFSTLTVSNMSPEDSSIYLCSGGEGYTFGSGTRLTVV.

The chain couples TRBV3-1 (or the pseudogene TRBV3-2) to TRBJ2-3, with TRBD2 matching 11 bases. Trimming cost V 1 base and J 4 bases; bases outside gene matches: 10. This CDR3 has 18 amino acids. Germline CDR1 LGHDT, CDR2 YNNKEL (reference sequence). In DNA form, the CDR3 reads TGTGCCAGCAGCCAAGGCTCAAGGGGACTAGCGGTGGCAGATACGCAGTATTTT. Protein product: CASSQGSRGLAVADTQYF.

A word on this clone: In the same sample, other DNA sequences code for this CDR3. The chain recombines TRBV9 with TRBJ2-5; 7 bases map to TRBD2. Per germline, CDR1 SGDLS and CDR2 YYNGEE. The length of the CDR3 is 15 residues. The trim removed 2 bases at V and 0 bases at J, leaving 4 bases unmatched. The CDR3 DNA follows: TGTGCCAGCAGCGTCGCTAGCGGACACCAAGAGACCCAGTACTTC. It specifies CASSVASGHQETQYF.

The V call is TRBV9, the J call TRBJ2-3; the D is unclear. V lost 1 base and J lost 8, with 11 bases in between. Germline CDR1 is SGDLS and CDR2 is YYNGEE. There are 13 residues in the CDR3. The DNA for the CDR3 is TGTGCCAGCAGCGTAAATCTAGAACCTACGCAGTATTTT. It specifies CASSVNLEPTQYF.

The CDR3 is CSVGRLLPSTDTQYF. Written as DNA, the CDR3 is TGCAGCGTGGGGAGACTGCTACCGAGCACAGATACGCAGTATTTT. The J gene is TRBJ2-3, the V gene TRBV29-1, with D possibly matching TRBD2 (5 bases). V was shortened by 6 bases and J by 0 bases, with 16 bases between the two germline ends. The CDR3 consists of 15 residues. The germline V gene encodes CDR1 SQVTM and CDR2 ANQGSEA.

A single count supports this clone. This chain connects TRBV28 to TRBJ1-4; 7 bases match TRBD1. J lost 6 bases, V lost 4 bases, and 11 bases had no gene match. CDR1 is MDHEN, CDR2 SYDVKM, per germline. The CDR3 is 16 residues long. CDR3: CASSSWGRDSDEKLFF. CDR3 nucleotides: TGTGCCAGCAGTTCATGGGGCCGGGACAGTGATGAAAAACTGTTTTTT. Full variable domain (rest looked up from reference TRBV28 and TRBJ1-4): DVKVTQSSRYLVKRTGEKVFLECVQDMDHENMFWYRQDPGLGLRLIYFSYDVKMKEKGDIPEGYSVSREKKERFSLILESASTNQTSMYLCASSSWGRDSDEKLFFGSGTQLSVL.

The chain is built from TRBV6-5 and TRBJ2-2; 9 nucleotides line up with TRBD2. Germline CDR1 is MNHEY and CDR2 is SVGAGI. The CDR3 runs to 15 residues. V lost 0 bases and J lost 9; bases outside the gene matches: 5. The CDR3 spells CASSYSGTSNRELFF. CDR3 nucleotides: TGTGCCAGCAGTTACTCCGGGACTAGCAACCGGGAGCTGTTTTTT.

This chain connects TRBV6-1 to TRBJ1-1, with D unresolved. Trimming removed 2 bases at V and 1 base at J, with 8 bases between. Germline CDR1 and CDR2: MNHNS and SASEGT. This CDR3 has 14 residues. The CDR3 DNA follows: TGTGCCAGCAGTGAATTACGGGGGAACACTGAAGCTTTCTTT. As protein: CASSELRGNTEAFF.

The chain joins TRBV27 to TRBJ2-1; 9 bases are shared with TRBD1. There are 15 residues in the CDR3. Germline V gene sequence: CDR1 MNHEY, CDR2 SMNVEV (reference sequence). The V gene end was trimmed by 7 bases and the J gene end by 6 bases; junction bases not matched to a gene: 10. As DNA, the CDR3 is TGTGCCAGCACCCTAACAGGGGGCCCCAGCAATGAGCAGTTCTTC. Its protein product is CASTLTGGPSNEQFF.

The rearrangement uses TRBV28 and TRBJ1-2, with 10 bases that match TRBD1. J lost 8 bases, V lost 6 bases, and 9 bases had no gene match. This CDR3 has 14 amino acids. CDR1 and CDR2 (germline): MDHEN, SYDVKM. For the CDR3, the DNA is TGTGCCAGCAGAACTCAGACAGGGGGCAGAGGCTACACCTTC. Protein product: CASRTQTGGRGYTF.

This chain links TRBV11-3 with TRBJ2-2, with 11 nucleotides matching TRBD2. There are 14 residues in the CDR3. Germline loops: CDR1 SGHNT, CDR2 YENEEA. The junction had 3 bases not matched to a gene; V was cut back by 5 bases and J by 7 bases. The CDR3 loop reads CASSLGTSGGELFF. The DNA for the CDR3 is TGTGCCAGCAGCCTCGGGACTAGCGGCGGGGAGCTGTTTTTT.

V gene TRBV6-5 combines with J gene TRBJ2-7; TRBD2 matches 9 bases. This CDR3 has 15 residues. Germline CDR1 MNHEY, CDR2 SVGAGI. Trimming removed 0 bases from V and 4 bases from J; junction bases left unmatched: 4. The CDR3 DNA follows: TGTGCCAGCAGTTACTCGGGCCTAGCGGGATACGAGCAGTACTTC. It is translated as CASSYSGLAGYEQYF.

Note on this clone: At the DNA level, this CDR3 is encoded by other sequences in the same sample as well. The chain uses TRBV7-8 and TRBJ1-5, with 7 bases matching TRBD1. Germline CDR1 and CDR2: SGHVS and FQNEAQ. CDR3 length: 16 amino acids. V lost 5 bases and J lost 0; bases outside the gene matches: 7. In nucleotides, the CDR3 is TGTGCCAGCAGCCCTTGGACAGGATATAGCAATCAGCCCCAGCATTTT. It specifies CASSPWTGYSNQPQHF.

The CDR3 bases are TGTGCCAGCAGCTTACTACCCCTAGCACACCAAGAGACCCAGTACTTC. Its protein product is CASSLLPLAHQETQYF. The chain is built from TRBV11-2 and TRBJ2-5; D is possibly TRBD2 (5 bases). The CDR3 runs 16 residues. V gave up 2 bases and J gave up 0 bases, with 13 bases separating them. Germline lookup yields CDR1 SGHAT and CDR2 FQNNGV.

The gene calls are TRBV3-1 (or the pseudogene TRBV3-2) and TRBJ1-4, with D possibly matching TRBD1 (6 bases). CDR1 and CDR2 from the germline V gene are LGHDT and YNNKEL (reference sequence). Trimming shortened V by 0 bases and J by 3 bases, and 14 bases separated the two germline ends. The CDR3 spans 17 residues. The DNA of the CDR3 is TGTGCCAGCAGCCAAGATCTAGGGGGAGTGCCTAATGAAAAACTGTTTTTT. Translation gives CASSQDLGGVPNEKLFF.

V and J are TRBV5-4 and TRBJ2-7, with TRBD1 matching 11 bases. Germline V lookup: CDR1 SGHNT, CDR2 YYREEE (reference sequence). The CDR3 totals 15 residues. V shed 5 bases and J 9 bases; nucleotides not matched to a gene: 13. The CDR3 protein is CASSRTGTGGGTQYF. The CDR3, as DNA: TGTGCCAGCAGTCGAACCGGGACAGGGGGTGGAACGCAGTACTTC.

The chain links TRBV30 to TRBJ1-4; weak D call: TRBD1 (5 bases). CDR3 length: 15 amino acids. From germline, CDR1 is GTSNPN and CDR2 SVGIG (reference sequence). Between the trimmed V and J ends, which lost 3 bases and 7 bases, there was a span of 18 bases. The CDR3 DNA reads TGTGCCTGGAGCCACCGGGACCGCGGGGGTGAAAAACTGTTTTTT. This codes for CAWSHRDRGGEKLFF.

The chain uses TRBV5-1 and TRBJ2-1; 13 positions agree with TRBD2. V shed 4 bases and J 5 bases; nucleotides not matched to a gene: 6. This CDR3 has 16 residues. CDR1 is SGHRS and CDR2 is YFSETQ in the germline V gene. CDR3 bases: TGCGCCAGCAGCAGTATACTAGCGGGAGGGAACAATGAGCAGTTCTTC. Translated, it gives CASSSILAGGNNEQFF.

The gene calls are TRBV6-5 and TRBJ1-1; a weak D match, TRBD1 (5 bases). Trimming removed 6 bases at V and 2 bases at J, with 13 bases between. The germline gives CDR1 MNHEY, CDR2 SVGAGI. The CDR3 contains 14 residues. The CDR3 sequence is CASRLDDSNTEAFF. DNA for the CDR3: TGTGCCAGCAGATTGGACGACAGTAACACTGAAGCTTTCTTT.